Below, 2 T cell receptor beta chains from the same sample are listed, as sequenced in a study of cytomegalovirus exposure and HLA in healthy donors. PCR was performed using 60 Vbeta and 13 Jbeta primers. Clones were sequenced by immunoSEQ multiplex PCR, and TCRdb holds only the in-frame ones, with some missing. Of about 130,000 clones listed, roughly a sixth were seen once; the top ten hold roughly 3%. The sequencing input was PBMCs. The receptors were gathered from a female donor in good health and CMV-seropositive.

The V gene is TRBV28, the J gene TRBJ2-7; 10 nucleotides agree with TRBD1. Per the germline V gene, CDR1 is MDHEN and CDR2 is SYDVKM. Germline trimming cut 6 bases from V and 4 bases from J; bases unmatched to any gene: 3. The CDR3 totals 13 residues. CDR3 protein: CASRTGGAYEQYF. The CDR3 DNA is TGTGCCAGCAGGACAGGGGGCGCGTACGAGCAGTACTTC.

This clone has just a few counts. V is TRBV5-1 and J is TRBJ2-7, with 10 positions matching TRBD2. V was clipped by 0 bases and J by 4 bases; unmatched bases: 7. Germline CDR1 reads SGHRS; CDR2 reads YFSETQ. The CDR3 extends over 16 amino acids. The CDR3 protein is CASSLGLAGAGYEQYF. CDR3 in DNA: TGCGCCAGCAGCTTGGGGCTAGCGGGAGCCGGATACGAGCAGTACTTC.